This entry lists 26 T cell receptor beta chains sequenced from one sample in a study of blood T cells in healthy people across ages. Primers used in a second PCR of roughly 7 to 12 cycles were a sample-barcoded 5' primer and a J-beta primer mix. TCRdb redid the calling of the 5' RACE reads with MiXCR, one entry per CDR3 protein. In the table there are 580,000 or so distinct CDR3 sequences, 45% to 55% of which are singletons. The sequenced sample consisted of blood. The receptors were gathered from a man at least 80 years old in good health.

V usage is TRBV7-2 and J usage is TRBJ2-7, with unresolved D. The CDR3 runs to 15 residues. Trimming stripped 0 bases from V and 3 bases from J, with 12 bases between. Germline-derived CDR1 and CDR2 are SGHTA and FQGNSA. CDR3 coding DNA: TGTGCCAGCAGCTTAGCGTGGGGAAAAGACTACGAGCAGTACTTC. Its translation is CASSLAWGKDYEQYF.

J is TRBJ2-1 and V is TRBV7-2; 12 bases line up with TRBD2. Germline V lookup: CDR1 SGHTA, CDR2 FQGNSA. V was clipped by 4 bases and J by 0 bases; unmatched bases: 1. The CDR3 is 16 amino acids. The CDR3 is CASSWTSGISYNEQFF. The CDR3 DNA sequence: TGTGCCAGCAGCTGGACTAGCGGGATCTCCTACAATGAGCAGTTCTTC.

This clonotype was detected a few times. The V and J genes are TRBV25-1 and TRBJ2-4, with D possibly being TRBD1 (5 bases). Germline-derived CDR1 and CDR2 are MGHDK and SYGVNS. The CDR3 covers 17 residues. Trimming shortened V by 5 bases and J by 1 base, and 18 bases separated the two germline ends. The CDR3 sequence: CASSSPQDTAAKNIQYF. The CDR3 DNA follows: TGTGCCAGCAGTAGTCCCCAGGACACGGCCGCCAAAAACATTCAGTACTTC.

The rearrangement uses TRBV14 and TRBJ2-1; D may be TRBD2 (6 bases). The CDR3 sequence is 14 residues long. In germline, CDR1 is SGHDN, CDR2 FVKESK. V shed 5 bases and J shed 5 bases, with 13 bases lying between them. CDR3 residues: CASSGKRADNEQFF. The CDR3 bases are TGTGCCAGCAGCGGGAAGCGGGCGGACAATGAGCAGTTCTTC.

The V gene is TRBV5-1, the J gene TRBJ2-1, with D possibly being TRBD1 (5 bases). This CDR3 spans 15 amino acids. Trimming took off 1 base at V and 2 bases at J, with 10 bases between the two ends. Looked up from germline, CDR1 is SGHRS and CDR2 is YFSETQ. CDR3 sequence reads: CASSLQQVPYNEQFF. CDR3 sequence (DNA): TGCGCCAGCAGCTTGCAACAGGTTCCCTACAATGAGCAGTTCTTC.

The chain carries TRBV29-1 and TRBJ1-1; D ambiguous. Germline assignment: CDR1 SQVTM and CDR2 ANQGSEA. The length of the CDR3 is 11 residues. Trimming stripped 5 bases from V and 1 base from J, with 5 bases between. The CDR3 DNA is TGCAGCGTTCCAGGGAACACTGAAGCTTTCTTT. This translates into CSVPGNTEAFF.

V gene TRBV5-1 combines with J gene TRBJ1-6; weak D call: TRBD1 (5 bases). This CDR3 is 16 amino acids long. Trimming stripped 4 bases from V and 3 bases from J, with 14 bases between. Germline V CDR1 and CDR2: SGHRS, YFSETQ. This chain's CDR3 is CASSAQGIDYNSPLHF. CDR3 bases: TGCGCCAGCAGCGCTCAGGGTATCGACTATAATTCACCCCTCCACTTT. The variable domain in full, with the rest retrieved from reference TRBV5-1 and TRBJ1-6, is KAGVTQTPRYLIKTRGQQVTLSCSPISGHRSVSWYQQTPGQGLQFLFEYFSETQRNKGNFPGRFSGRQFSNSRSEMNVSTLELGDSALYLCASSAQGIDYNSPLHFGNGTRLTVT.

The chain has TRBV24-1 and TRBJ2-3, with D possibly being TRBD2 (5 bases). CDR3 length: 14 residues. The V gene's germline CDR1 is KGHDR and CDR2 SFDVKD. Trimming left V 3 bases short and J 6 bases short, with 12 bases between. As DNA, the CDR3 is TGTGCCACCAGTGATCCACTAGGAGCGGATACGCAGTATTTT. Translated: CATSDPLGADTQYF.

Of note for this clonotype: A read error may be the cause here, since a much bigger clone is one base away. V is TRBV29-1 and J is TRBJ2-5; possibly TRBD2 for D (5 bases). The length of the CDR3 is 13 residues. The germline gives CDR1 SQVTM, CDR2 ANQGSEA. The V end was cut by 5 bases, the J end by 2 bases, with 12 bases between. The CDR3 bases are TGCAGCGTTAAAGGCACGGGACAAGAGACCCAGTACTTC. It translates to CSVKGTGQETQYF.

Ten or more counts support this clonotype. The chain uses TRBV6-6 and TRBJ2-1; D may be TRBD1 or TRBD2 (5 bases each). Trimming shortened V by 4 bases and J by 3 bases, and 16 bases separated the two germline ends. Germline CDR1 is MNHNY and CDR2 is SVGAGI (reference sequence). The CDR3 is 16 amino acids. The DNA for the CDR3 is TGTGCCAGCAGTTTTGGGGGAGCTGGGAGCTACAATGAGCAGTTCTTC. It encodes CASSFGGAGSYNEQFF.

The chain is built from TRBV7-9 and TRBJ2-2; D is uncertain. V was cut by 1 base and J by 0 bases, with 9 bases left in between. This CDR3 has 16 amino acids. CDR1 is SEHNR and CDR2 is FQNEAQ in the germline V gene (reference sequence). The CDR3 is CASSLVGNSNTGELFF. The CDR3 DNA reads TGTGCCAGCAGCTTAGTTGGGAACTCGAACACCGGGGAGCTGTTTTTT.

This chain joins TRBV20-1 and TRBJ2-3, with D perhaps TRBD1 or TRBD2 (5 bases each). Germline-derived CDR1 and CDR2 are DFQATT and SNEGSKA (reference sequence). This CDR3 has 13 amino acids. With 6 bases removed from V and 2 bases from J, the gap between germline ends came to 12 bases. The chain's CDR3 is CSATGPPTDTQYF. The CDR3 nucleotides read TGCAGTGCGACGGGGCCCCCCACAGATACGCAGTATTTT.

The chain carries TRBV6-5 and TRBJ2-1; a weak D match, TRBD1 (6 bases). This CDR3 contains 13 residues. Germline CDR1 is MNHEY and CDR2 is SVGAGI. V lost 6 bases, J lost 7 bases, and 13 bases lay in between. The CDR3 sequence is CASRGDRRNEQFF. The CDR3, as DNA: TGTGCCAGCAGGGGCGACAGGAGAAATGAGCAGTTCTTC.

A few counts support this clonotype. The chain links TRBV5-1 to TRBJ2-6; no clear D. The CDR3 totals 15 residues. Germline V lookup: CDR1 SGHRS, CDR2 YFSETQ. Trimming stripped 1 base from V and 4 bases from J, with 9 bases between. The CDR3 reads CASSLSGLGANVLTF. CDR3 in DNA: TGCGCCAGCAGCTTGTCCGGCTTGGGGGCCAACGTCCTGACTTTC.

On this clonotype: One end of the junction varies from germline; a read error may be responsible. The V gene is TRBV27, the J gene TRBJ2-2, with TRBD1 identical over 9 bases. The CDR3 consists of 15 residues. Germline V gene lookup returns CDR1 MNHEY and CDR2 SMNVEV (reference sequence). The DNA for the CDR3 is TGTGCCAGCAGTCAACAGGGGGCGGGAACCGGGGAGCCGTTTTTT. As protein: CASSQQGAGTGEPFF.

This chain joins TRBV29-1 and TRBJ2-1; TRBD2 agrees at 8 bases. CDR3 length: 13 residues. Per germline, CDR1 SQVTM and CDR2 ANQGSEA. Germline trimming cut 5 bases from V and 9 bases from J; bases unmatched to any gene: 9. In DNA form, the CDR3 reads TGCAGCGTTCGCATTAGCGGGGTGAGTGAGCAGTTCTTC. This encodes CSVRISGVSEQFF.

V is TRBV18 and J is TRBJ2-5; D remains unclear. With 1 base removed from V and 3 bases from J, the gap between germline ends came to 6 bases. The CDR3 loop spans 13 amino acids. Germline CDR1 KGHSH, CDR2 LQKENI. In nucleotides, the CDR3 is TGTGCCAGCTCACCACAGGAAGAAGAGACCCAGTACTTC. Protein product: CASSPQEEETQYF.

V and J are TRBV20-1 and TRBJ2-6, with a possible D match to TRBD1 (5 bases). The CDR3 covers 15 residues. CDR1 is DFQATT, CDR2 SNEGSKA, per germline (reference sequence). Trimming removed 6 bases from V and 2 bases from J, with 14 bases in between. The CDR3 loop reads CSAQDTTAGANVLTF. The CDR3 coding sequence is TGCAGTGCCCAGGACACTACGGCTGGGGCCAACGTCCTGACTTTC.

The V gene is TRBV7-2, the J gene TRBJ2-4; weak D call: TRBD1 (7 bases). The J call is in doubt because the DNA end fits TRBJ2-7 better. This CDR3 is built from 15 residues. CDR1 SGHTA and CDR2 FQGNSA come from the germline V gene. Written as DNA, the CDR3 is TGTGCCAGCACCTGGAGGGGGCAGGGGGGATACGAGCAGTACTTC. Encoded protein: CASTWRGQGGYEQYF.

The rearrangement links TRBV7-6 to TRBJ2-3; tentative D call: TRBD2 (5 bases). Trimming left V 2 bases short and J 2 bases short, with 11 bases between. The CDR3 totals 15 residues. Germline V CDR1 and CDR2: SGHVS, FNYEAQ. The CDR3 DNA sequence: TGTGCCAGCAGCTTAAGAGCGGACCACACAGATACGCAGTATTTT. Protein product: CASSLRADHTDTQYF.

The V and J genes are TRBV6-5 and TRBJ2-5; tentative D call: TRBD2 (6 bases). Looked up from germline, CDR1 is MNHEY and CDR2 is SVGAGI. Trimming removed 0 bases from V and 11 bases from J, with 16 bases in between. This CDR3 region has 14 residues. The CDR3 DNA follows: TGTGCCAGCAGTTACTCGGACTTATCCCGGGAGCAGTACTTC. Its protein product is CASSYSDLSREQYF.

This chain uses TRBV28 with TRBJ2-1, with TRBD2 matching 7 bases. The CDR3 has 11 residues. The V and J ends lost 3 bases and 15 bases, in that order; junction bases with no gene match: 5. CDR1 is MDHEN and CDR2 is SYDVKM in the germline V gene. CDR3 DNA sequence: TGTGCCAGCAGTTTTGGAGGGAGGGTGTTCTTC. Translating gives CASSFGGRVFF.

J is TRBJ2-1 and V is TRBV29-1; TRBD2 agrees at 11 bases. The junction had 13 bases not matched to a gene; V was cut back by 2 bases and J by 13 bases. The germline V gene has CDR1 SQVTM and CDR2 ANQGSEA. The CDR3 has 15 residues. The CDR3 sequence is CSVESGLAVPQVQFF. The CDR3 nucleotides read TGCAGCGTTGAATCGGGACTAGCGGTTCCTCAGGTTCAGTTCTTC.

This chain links TRBV5-1 with TRBJ1-1; TRBD1 is a possible D gene (6 bases). Trimming took 0 bases from V and 4 from J, leaving 16 bases between them. This CDR3 contains 16 residues. Germline CDR1 and CDR2: SGHRS and YFSETQ. In DNA, the CDR3 is TGCGCCAGCAGCTTGGTCCGCCAGGGGATGGGCACTGAAGCTTTCTTT. Amino acids: CASSLVRQGMGTEAFF.

The rearrangement joins TRBV15 to TRBJ2-1, with TRBD2 identical over 7 bases. The CDR3 has 14 amino acids. After removal of 3 bases from V and 6 bases from J, the junction contained 5 bases not matched to a gene. Germline V CDR1 and CDR2: LNHNV, YYDKDF (reference sequence). The DNA for the CDR3 is TGTGCCACCAGCAGGGGGGGGAGCAGCAATGAGCAGTTCTTC. It yields the protein CATSRGGSSNEQFF.

A remark on this clonotype: A read error may explain this, as a much larger clone is one base away. This chain links TRBV6-5 with TRBJ2-7, with 11 bases matching TRBD2. The germline CDR1 and CDR2 sequences are MNHEY and SVGAGI. The CDR3 loop spans 16 amino acids. In nucleotides, the CDR3 is TGTGCCAGCAGTTACGGGACTAGCGGCCCCTCCTACAAGCAGTACTTC. It specifies CASSYGTSGPSYKQYF.